This TCR beta chain was recorded in a study of Tregs in tolerant kidney transplant recipients. Study-wide results and limits: Findings come from small patient numbers and require larger validation. Activated donor B cell expansion appeared to reveal the most relevant donor-specific TCRbeta repertoire. No direct test of biological reproducibility was done here.

The assay was immunoSEQ multiplex PCR, and TCRdb's table has in-frame clones only and misses some. The sample has roughly 250,000 clones, 65% to 85% seen once. V lost 8 bases and J 7 bases, leaving 18 bases between the germline ends. Germline V CDR1 and CDR2: LNHDA, SQIVND (reference sequence). The CDR3 is 14 residues long. About this clone itself: The antigen is undetermined.

Unstimulated Tregs (CD4+CD25+CD127-) and CD4+CD25- non-Tregs were sorted from PBMCs. This receptor was identified in a human donor in good health. The rearrangement links TRBV19 to TRBJ1-5, with a weak D call TRBD1 (5 bases). Input material: CD4+ T cells from blood. The DNA of the CDR3 is TGTGCCAGTGGGTCGGAGGGGACGAGGCAGCCCCAGCATTTT. The encoded protein is CASGSEGTRQPQHF.